The rows below give T cell receptor beta chains drawn from one sample of a study of blood T cell repertoires in COVID-19. Clones were sequenced by immunoSEQ multiplex PCR, and TCRdb holds only the in-frame ones, with some missing. Of some 45,000 clones in the sample, 86% were seen once. Sequenced input: peripheral blood. The receptors were gathered from a human donor in a cohort sampled during active COVID-19. The CDR3 runs from the conserved cysteine through the conserved F or W. D genes are given only for firm matches. A row's size may be missing; if present it is once, few, many or a size class.

D,J,size,V,length,CDR3,DNA
-,TRBJ1-5,-,TRBV2,14,CASSGGGNNQPQHF,TGTGCCAGCTCCGGGGGGGGTAACAATCAGCCCCAGCATTTT
-,TRBJ1-2,-,TRBV11-2,13,CASSLDIPYGYTF,TGTGCCAGCAGCTTAGATATTCCCTATGGCTACACCTTC
-,TRBJ2-1,-,TRBV29-1,11,CSGGRYNEQFF,TGCAGCGGTGGGCGCTACAATGAGCAGTTCTTC
-,TRBJ2-1,-,TRBV10-2,13,CASSEGQGNEQFF,TGCGCCAGCAGTGAAGGCCAGGGGAATGAGCAGTTCTTC
TRBD2,TRBJ2-1,-,TRBV9,16,CASSVSGGVNYNEQFF,TGTGCCAGCAGCGTAAGCGGGGGGGTAAACTACAATGAGCAGTTCTTC
-,TRBJ1-4,-,TRBV6-2/TRBV6-3,14,CASSSKPRDEKLFF,TGTGCCAGCAGTTCTAAACCGCGGGATGAAAAACTGTTTTTT
TRBD1,TRBJ2-7,-,TRBV19,16,CASSTRRTGRTYEQYF,TGTGCCAGTAGTACTCGGCGGACAGGGCGGACCTACGAGCAGTACTTC
-,TRBJ2-4,-,TRBV6-5,11,CASDDLGIQYF,TGTGCCAGCGATGACTTGGGCATTCAGTACTTC
TRBD2,TRBJ2-5,-,TRBV13,17,CASSLATSGGRQETQYF,TGTGCCAGCAGCTTAGCAACTAGCGGGGGACGACAAGAGACCCAGTACTTC
TRBD1,TRBJ2-7,-,TRBV18,15,CASSPRQGDSSEQYF,TGTGCCAGCTCGCCGAGACAGGGGGACTCTAGTGAGCAGTACTTC
TRBD2,TRBJ2-3,-,TRBV19,16,CASRSIEAGGVDTQYF,TGTGCCAGCCGGTCGATCGAAGCGGGGGGGGTAGATACGCAGTATTTT
-,TRBJ1-4,-,TRBV9,14,CASSAGTSNEKLFF,TGTGCCAGCAGCGCGGGAACCTCTAATGAAAAACTGTTTTTT
-,TRBJ2-3,once,TRBV10-3,14,CAISELGATDTQYF,TGTGCCATCAGTGAGCTGGGGGCTACAGATACGCAGTATTTT
-,TRBJ2-5,-,TRBV30,14,CAWSSGGADETQYF,TGTGCCTGGAGTAGTGGGGGGGCGGACGAGACCCAGTACTTC
TRBD2,TRBJ2-1,-,TRBV25-1,16,CASSASSGGTYNEQFF,TGTGCCAGCAGTGCCTCAAGCGGGGGGACCTACAATGAGCAGTTCTTC
-,TRBJ1-1,-,TRBV7-6,15,CASSLALGGDTEAFF,TGTGCCAGCAGCTTAGCCCTTGGGGGGGACACTGAAGCTTTCTTT
TRBD1,TRBJ2-5,-,TRBV13,15,CASSLGQGAGKTQYF,TGTGCCAGCAGCCTAGGACAGGGGGCTGGAAAGACCCAGTACTTC
-,TRBJ2-3,-,TRBV5-4,11,CASTHLDTQYF,TGTGCCAGCACCCATTTAGATACGCAGTATTTT
-,TRBJ1-4,-,TRBV18,17,CASSPPQQVATNEKLFF,TGTGCCAGCTCACCACCACAGCAAGTTGCAACTAATGAAAAACTGTTTTTT
-,TRBJ2-5,-,TRBV12-3/TRBV12-4,12,CASRGTGETQYF,TGTGCCAGCAGAGGAACAGGAGAGACCCAGTACTTC
-,TRBJ2-7,-,TRBV19,16,CASSIGGGRLSYEQYF,TGTGCCAGTAGTATAGGCGGAGGCAGACTCTCCTACGAGCAGTACTTC
-,TRBJ2-7,once,TRBV19,11,CASSTDLQQYF,TGTGCCAGTAGTACTGACTTGCAGCAGTACTTC
-,TRBJ2-3,-,TRBV3-1/TRBV3-2,16,CASSQVIGARADTQYF,TGTGCCAGCAGCCAAGTAATAGGGGCCCGGGCAGATACGCAGTATTTT
-,TRBJ2-3,-,TRBV9,12,CASSPSTDTQYF,TGTGCCAGCAGCCCTAGCACAGATACGCAGTATTTT
-,TRBJ2-5,-,TRBV21-1,13,CASSTTGQETQYF,TGTGCCAGCAGCACGACTGGACAAGAGACCCAGTACTTC
-,TRBJ2-1,-,TRBV9,15,CASSDLPGSYNEQFF,TGTGCCAGCAGCGACCTACCGGGATCCTACAATGAGCAGTTCTTC
-,TRBJ2-7,few,TRBV3-1/TRBV3-2,14,CASSQDGRGHEQYF,TGTGCCAGCAGCCAAGATGGTAGGGGCCACGAGCAGTACTTC
-,TRBJ1-2,once,TRBV7-9,13,CASSLEGDFGYTF,TGTGCCAGCAGCTTAGAGGGGGATTTTGGCTACACCTTC
-,TRBJ1-1,-,TRBV19,14,CASSYGRGNTEAFF,TGTGCCAGTAGTTACGGCCGGGGGAACACTGAAGCTTTCTTT
-,TRBJ1-3,-,TRBV11-2,14,CASSAQSSGNTIYF,TGTGCCAGCAGCGCACAGAGCTCTGGAAACACCATATATTTT
TRBD1,TRBJ2-7,-,TRBV2,15,CASRVPGQGTYEQYF,TGTGCCAGCCGAGTCCCGGGACAGGGAACCTACGAGCAGTACTTC
TRBD1,TRBJ1-2,-,TRBV10-3,15,CAISESQGASYGYTF,TGTGCCATCAGTGAGTCGCAGGGGGCGTCCTATGGCTACACCTTC
TRBD2,TRBJ2-7,-,TRBV7-8,16,CASSPGALAGVYEQYF,TGTGCCAGCAGCCCTGGGGCGTTAGCGGGGGTGTACGAGCAGTACTTC
TRBD2,TRBJ2-1,-,TRBV20-1,11,CSARLAVEQFF,TGCAGTGCTAGACTAGCGGTGGAGCAGTTCTTC
-,TRBJ2-3,-,TRBV9,11,CASSSDTTQYF,TGTGCCAGCAGCTCAGACACCACGCAGTATTTT
-,TRBJ1-6,few,TRBV27,15,CASKGGGRGNSPLHF,TGTGCCAGCAAAGGGGGGGGGCGGGGGAATTCACCCCTCCACTTT
TRBD1,TRBJ1-2,once,TRBV4-3,15,CASSQMTGFNYGYTF,TGCGCCAGCAGCCAAATGACAGGGTTCAACTATGGCTACACCTTC
-,TRBJ1-1,-,TRBV6-5,14,CASTPGLKNTEAFF,TGTGCCAGCACCCCGGGACTCAAGAACACTGAAGCTTTCTTT
-,TRBJ2-2,-,TRBV6-5,16,CASSFAGGRHTGELFF,TGTGCCAGCAGTTTCGCCGGGGGGCGTCACACCGGGGAGCTGTTTTTT
-,TRBJ2-7,-,TRBV6-5,14,CASSYAHRSYEQYF,TGTGCCAGCAGTTATGCTCACAGGTCGTACGAGCAGTACTTC
-,TRBJ1-6,-,TRBV9,14,CASSVGRGGSPLHF,TGTGCCAGCAGCGTAGGCAGGGGTGGATCACCCCTCCACTTT
-,TRBJ2-2,-,TRBV11-2,15,CASRPGLSNTGELFF,TGTGCCAGCCGACCGGGACTTTCGAACACCGGGGAGCTGTTTTTT
TRBD1,TRBJ1-6,-,TRBV18,16,CASSPTGQGGNSPLHF,TGTGCCAGCTCACCGACCGGACAGGGAGGGAATTCACCCCTCCACTTT
-,TRBJ1-5,-,TRBV24-1,18,CATGRFYRTVYSNQPQHF,TGTGCCACCGGACGTTTTTACCGGACAGTCTATAGCAATCAGCCCCAGCATTTT
-,TRBJ1-1,-,TRBV20-1,15,CSASTLGRWNTEAFF,TGCAGTGCTAGTACCCTGGGGAGGTGGAACACTGAAGCTTTCTTT
TRBD2,TRBJ2-1,once,TRBV5-6,16,CASSNPGTSGETEQFF,TGTGCCAGCAGCAACCCGGGGACTAGCGGGGAAACTGAGCAGTTCTTC
-,TRBJ2-1,-,TRBV4-1,12,CASSLADNEQFF,TGCGCCAGCAGCCTGGCAGACAATGAGCAGTTCTTC